The next 2 T cell receptor beta chains were all read from a single sample in a study of long-term antiretroviral therapy in people with HIV. A v3.0 immunoSEQ assay was performed at survey level. Method: immunoSEQ multiplex PCR; TCRdb's copy keeps in-frame clones and lacks some. The sample yields 25,000 to 35,000 clones, over 80% seen once. Here the sequenced sample was unsorted PBMCs, taken 2.7 to 2.8 years after starting antiretroviral therapy. The source is a man aged 25-45 years with HIV.

The chain recombines TRBV6-1 with TRBJ2-5; no reliable D call. CDR1 and CDR2 from the germline V gene are MNHNS and SASEGT. The V end lost 2 bases, the J end lost 5 bases, and 15 bases lay between the germline ends. This CDR3 spans 15 amino acids. The CDR3 sequence is CASSEWEPMGETQYF. For the CDR3, the DNA is TGTGCCAGCAGTGAATGGGAACCGATGGGGGAGACCCAGTACTTC.

J is TRBJ1-1 and V is TRBV28, with 7 bases lining up with TRBD1. Trimming removed 1 base from V and 6 bases from J; junction bases left unmatched: 5. The germline V gene has CDR1 MDHEN and CDR2 SYDVKM. There are 14 residues in the CDR3. CDR3 sequence (DNA): TGTGCCAGCAGTTTATCTTCTCAGGGGGCTGAAGCTTTCTTT. Its protein is CASSLSSQGAEAFF.